Presented here are 10 T cell receptor beta chains from one specimen sequenced in a study of identical twins. TCRdb re-derived calls from the 5' RACE reads in MiXCR, one entry per CDR3 protein. Here the sample spans around 370,000 distinct CDR3 sequences, 9% to 10% being singletons. Source material: naive T cells sorted from blood. The receptors stem from a woman in her forties or fifties in good health.

This clonotype appeared many times. The chain carries TRBV19 and TRBJ2-7, with 12 positions matching TRBD2. The ends lost 5 bases at V and 7 bases at J; junction bases unmatched: 6. CDR1 and CDR2 from the germline V gene are LNHDA and SQIVND (reference sequence). The CDR3 loop spans 14 amino acids. CDR3 nucleotides: TGTGCCAGTAGTTGGACTAGCGGGAATAGAGAGCAGTACTTC. Translation gives CASSWTSGNREQYF.

This clonotype has a count of ten or more. The genes are TRBV5-6 and TRBJ2-3, with 14 bases matching TRBD2. The CDR3 is made up of 13 amino acids. J gave up 8 bases and V 10 bases, and 6 bases lay outside the gene matches. Germline assignment: CDR1 SGHDT and CDR2 YYEEEE. The CDR3 nucleotides read TGTGCCGCCGGGACTAGCGGGAGATTTACGCAGTATTTT. Its protein is CAAGTSGRFTQYF.

There are many counts of this clonotype. This chain connects TRBV4-1 to TRBJ1-2; 9 nucleotides line up with TRBD1. V was clipped by 3 bases and J by 7 bases; unmatched bases: 9. Looked up from germline, CDR1 is MGHRA and CDR2 is YSYEKL. This CDR3 comprises 15 residues. This CDR3 reads CASSHHRDRVRGYTF. The CDR3 DNA follows: TGCGCCAGCAGCCATCATCGGGACAGGGTTCGTGGCTACACCTTC.

This clonotype was seen many times. J is TRBJ2-7 and V is TRBV15; no firm D call. The length of the CDR3 is 12 residues. V dropped 0 bases and J dropped 3 bases, with 3 bases sitting between them. Germline V gene data show CDR1 as LNHNV and CDR2 as YYDKDF (reference sequence). The CDR3 is CATSRDRYEQYF. The CDR3 DNA sequence: TGTGCCACCAGCAGAGATCGCTACGAGCAGTACTTC. The full variable domain, its missing parts supplied by reference TRBV15 and TRBJ2-7, is DAMVIQNPRYQVTQFGKPVTLSCSQTLNHNVMYWYQQKSSQAPKLLFHYYDKDFNNEADTPDNFQSRRPNTSFCFLDIRSPGLGDTAMYLCATSRDRYEQYFGPGTRLTVT.

The sample holds a few counts of this clonotype. The V gene is TRBV12-3 or TRBV12-4, the J gene TRBJ1-2, with TRBD1 identical over 7 bases. CDR3 size: 14 residues. V trimming: 2 bases; J trimming: 4 bases; junction bases outside the gene matches: 4. The CDR3 sequence: CASSLTGALYGYTF. The CDR3 DNA is TGTGCCAGCAGTTTAACAGGGGCTCTCTATGGCTACACCTTC.

On this clonotype: A much larger clone sits a single nucleotide away, making a read error possible. As DNA, the CDR3 is TGTGACAGCAGTTTAGGGACTGGTTCCTACGAGCAGTACTTC. This encodes CDSSLGTGSYEQYF. The genes are TRBV12-3 or TRBV12-4 and TRBJ2-7; TRBD2 is a possible D gene (6 bases). The CDR3 is made up of 14 amino acids.

At least ten counts were recorded for this clonotype. The chain uses TRBV5-6 and TRBJ2-1; D is possibly TRBD2 (6 bases). CDR3 length: 15 residues. The V end lost 1 base, the J end lost 2 bases, and 10 bases lay between the germline ends. Germline CDR1 and CDR2: SGHDT and YYEEEE. Here the CDR3 DNA reads TGTGCCAGCAGCTTGTTAGGAGGGCCCTACAATGAGCAGTTCTTC. It is translated as CASSLLGGPYNEQFF.

A few counts support this clonotype. The V call is TRBV4-1, the J call TRBJ2-3; 8 nucleotides agree with TRBD2. Germline V lookup: CDR1 MGHRA, CDR2 YSYEKL. The CDR3 loop spans 19 amino acids. The V and J ends lost 0 bases and 1 base, in that order; junction bases with no gene match: 12. CDR3 DNA sequence: TGCGCCAGCAGCCAAGACTCGGGAGACGGGAGGGCGGGCACAGATACGCAGTATTTT. Its protein is CASSQDSGDGRAGTDTQYF.

This clonotype was seen at least ten times. The chain couples TRBV4-1 to TRBJ2-4; D call uncertain. The CDR3 covers 12 residues. The germline V gene has CDR1 MGHRA and CDR2 YSYEKL. Deletions cut 1 base from V and 4 bases from J, with 2 bases between. CDR3 region: CASSQGKNIQYF. DNA of the CDR3: TGCGCCAGCAGCCAAGGGAAAAACATTCAGTACTTC.

V is TRBV4-1 and J is TRBJ2-1; 8 bases line up with TRBD2. The CDR3 has 16 amino acids. The junction had 6 bases not matched to a gene; V was cut back by 5 bases and J by 0 bases. The germline V gene encodes CDR1 MGHRA and CDR2 YSYEKL. The CDR3 nucleotides are TGCGCCAGCAGCTTTAGTAGCGGGAACTCCTACAATGAGCAGTTCTTC. Translating it yields CASSFSSGNSYNEQFF.